This T cell receptor (beta chain) appears in the sequencing data of a study of blood T cells in healthy people across ages. CDR3 length: 15 residues. Germline assignment: CDR1 LGHNA and CDR2 YSLEER. V gave up 0 bases and J gave up 5 bases; unmatched junction bases: 5. Alongside a J-beta primer mix, a sample-barcoded 5' primer served in a second PCR lasting roughly 7 to 11 cycles. TCRdb fed the 5' RACE reads into MiXCR, producing one record per CDR3 protein. The sample lists hundreds of thousands of distinct CDR3 sequences, roughly 64% occurring once. Sequenced material: blood. The chain recombines TRBV4-3 with TRBJ2-5, with 8 bases aligning to TRBD1. The TCR sequence derives from a young man in good health. The CDR3 region is CASSQDRGREETQYF. DNA for the CDR3: TGCGCCAGCAGCCAAGACAGGGGGCGCGAGGAGACCCAGTACTTC.